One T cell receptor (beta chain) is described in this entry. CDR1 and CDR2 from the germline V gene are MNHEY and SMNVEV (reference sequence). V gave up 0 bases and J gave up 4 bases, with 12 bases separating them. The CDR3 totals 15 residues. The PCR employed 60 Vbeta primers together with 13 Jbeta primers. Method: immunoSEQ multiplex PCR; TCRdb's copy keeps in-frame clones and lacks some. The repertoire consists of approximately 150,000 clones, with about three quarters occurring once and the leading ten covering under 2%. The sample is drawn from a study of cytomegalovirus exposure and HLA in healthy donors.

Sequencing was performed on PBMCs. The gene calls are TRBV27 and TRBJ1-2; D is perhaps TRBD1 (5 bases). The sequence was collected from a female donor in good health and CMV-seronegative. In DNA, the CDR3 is TGTGCCAGCAGTTTATCGATCAGGGAAGTCTATGGCTACACCTTC. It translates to CASSLSIREVYGYTF.